The 12 T cell receptor beta chains given below trace back to one sample, sequenced in a study of vaccination effects on CD4 cells after COVID-19. Sequencing was preceded by expansion of antigen-specific CD4+ T cells with viral peptide pools in the ViraFEST assay. Once cultured for roughly 10 days, the cells underwent separation to obtain CD4+ T cells. A PCR test confirmed that the person had SARS-CoV-2 infection between March and December 2020. Which antigens these TCRs recognize remains unknown. Libraries were prepared by immunoSEQ multiplex PCR; TCRdb keeps only in-frame clonotypes and omits some of them. Counted here are over 20,000 clones, roughly 69% occurring once; the ten biggest clones make up around 35%. The sample here was CD4+ T cells from PBMCs cultured with a peptide pool, taken before COVID-19 vaccination. Receptors originate from a human donor who had a prior SARS-CoV-2 infection.

The chain is built from TRBV6-5 and TRBJ2-3; possibly TRBD2 for D (5 bases). CDR1 MNHEY and CDR2 SVGAGI come from the germline V gene. This CDR3 is 12 amino acids long. V lost 5 bases, J lost 8 bases, and 11 bases lay in between. CDR3 region: CASSPPGGTQYF. Here the CDR3 DNA reads TGTGCCAGCAGTCCCCCCGGAGGTACGCAGTATTTT.

This clone has more than one count but fewer than ten. The CDR3, as DNA: TGTGCCAGCAGCCCTACATCCGGACAGCAAAGTTATAGCAATCAGCCCCAGCATTTT. It codes for CASSPTSGQQSYSNQPQHF. This chain joins TRBV6-2 or TRBV6-3 and TRBJ1-5; D perhaps matches TRBD1 (6 bases). The CDR3 extends over 19 amino acids. V was cut by 6 bases and J by 0 bases, with 24 bases left in between. The V gene's germline CDR1 is MNHEY and CDR2 SVGEGT.

The table lists this clone with a few counts. The genes are TRBV7-9 and TRBJ2-5; tentative D call: TRBD2 (5 bases). CDR1 and CDR2 from the germline V gene are SEHNR and FQNEAQ (reference sequence). CDR3 length equals 17 residues. With 2 bases removed from V and 4 bases from J, the gap between germline ends came to 20 bases. The CDR3 reads CASSLNGEPWYPETQYF. The CDR3 DNA is TGTGCCAGCAGCTTAAATGGGGAGCCCTGGTACCCAGAGACCCAGTACTTC.

V and J are TRBV19 and TRBJ1-1; tentatively, D is TRBD1 (6 bases). CDR3 length: 15 amino acids. Germline-derived CDR1 and CDR2 are LNHDA and SQIVND (reference sequence). V dropped 7 bases and J dropped 4 bases, with 19 bases sitting between them. The CDR3, as DNA: TGTGCCAGTACCCCCGGGGGGGGCGTAGGCACTGAAGCTTTCTTT. This codes for CASTPGGGVGTEAFF.

A note on this clone: At one boundary the junction diverges from the germline segment, which might be a read error. The J gene is TRBJ2-2, the V gene TRBV9, with 10 nucleotides matching TRBD2. Germline CDR1 reads SGDLS; CDR2 reads YYNGEE. CDR3 length equals 18 residues. For the CDR3, the DNA is TGTACCAGCAGCGCTACAGGTGGTAGCGGGAGGTATACCGGGGAGCTGTTTTTT. This codes for CTSSATGGSGRYTGELFF.

The chain employs TRBV11-1 and TRBJ1-2, with D hard to call. The CDR3 loop spans 14 amino acids. Germline assignment: CDR1 SGHAT and CDR2 FQDESV (reference sequence). Trimming stripped 5 bases from V and 3 bases from J, with 13 bases between. The CDR3 DNA is TGTGCCAGCAGCCTAGACGTGCGATACTATGGCTACACCTTC. Residues: CASSLDVRYYGYTF.

The V call is TRBV2, the J call TRBJ1-1; 10 bases map to TRBD1. CDR1 and CDR2 (germline): SNHLY, FYNNEI. This CDR3 is built from 14 residues. J gave up 6 bases and V 6 bases, and 7 bases lay outside the gene matches. The CDR3 DNA is TGTGCCAGCAGCGCGGGACAGGGGTTCGCTGAAGCTTTCTTT. Amino acid sequence: CASSAGQGFAEAFF.

The V and J genes are TRBV9 and TRBJ2-1; 7 positions agree with TRBD2. V dropped 0 bases and J dropped 4; count of bases not matched to a gene: 4. The CDR3 covers 15 residues. Germline-derived CDR1 and CDR2 are SGDLS and YYNGEE. CDR3 bases: TGTGCCAGCAGCGTAGGAGCTAGCGGATACAATGAGCAGTTCTTC. It yields the protein CASSVGASGYNEQFF.

This clone was counted a few times. The chain employs TRBV24-1 and TRBJ1-5, with TRBD1 identical over 10 bases. The trim removed 6 bases at V and 5 bases at J, leaving 9 bases unmatched. CDR1 KGHDR and CDR2 SFDVKD come from the germline V gene. The CDR3 is 16 amino acids. CDR3 amino acids: CATSPKDRGRDQPQHF. DNA for the CDR3: TGTGCCACCAGTCCTAAAGACAGGGGGCGGGATCAGCCCCAGCATTTT.

The CDR3 nucleotides are TGTGCCAGCAGCGGATCAGGACGTAGCACAGATACGCAGTATTTT. Protein sequence: CASSGSGRSTDTQYF. The chain has TRBV9 and TRBJ2-3; no clear D gene. In germline, CDR1 is SGDLS, CDR2 YYNGEE. This CDR3 spans 15 amino acids. Trimming removed 3 bases at V and 0 bases at J, with 11 bases between.

Only one count was recorded for this clone. The chain couples TRBV19 to TRBJ2-5, with TRBD2 as a possible D gene (5 bases). V was clipped by 3 bases and J by 5 bases, with 10 bases between them. In germline, CDR1 is LNHDA, CDR2 SQIVND (reference sequence). The CDR3 is 13 residues long. The CDR3 DNA follows: TGTGCCAGTAGTATCCGACTACGGGAGACCCAGTACTTC. Translation gives CASSIRLRETQYF. The whole variable domain, remainder taken from reference TRBV19 and TRBJ2-5, is DGGITQSPKYLFRKEGQNVTLSCEQNLNHDAMYWYRQDPGQGLRLIYYSQIVNDFQKGDIAEGYSVSREKKESFPLTVTSAQKNPTAFYLCASSIRLRETQYFGPGTRLLVL.

In its sample, this clone ranks as medium-sized. V gene TRBV4-1 combines with J gene TRBJ1-5, with D perhaps TRBD1 (6 bases). Germline V gene sequence: CDR1 MGHRA, CDR2 YSYEKL. Trimming took 4 bases from V and 4 from J, leaving 20 bases between them. The CDR3 sequence is 17 residues long. CDR3 region: CASSLRTGNLRNQPQHF. DNA of the CDR3: TGCGCCAGCAGCCTGCGAACAGGGAACCTTAGGAATCAGCCCCAGCATTTT.